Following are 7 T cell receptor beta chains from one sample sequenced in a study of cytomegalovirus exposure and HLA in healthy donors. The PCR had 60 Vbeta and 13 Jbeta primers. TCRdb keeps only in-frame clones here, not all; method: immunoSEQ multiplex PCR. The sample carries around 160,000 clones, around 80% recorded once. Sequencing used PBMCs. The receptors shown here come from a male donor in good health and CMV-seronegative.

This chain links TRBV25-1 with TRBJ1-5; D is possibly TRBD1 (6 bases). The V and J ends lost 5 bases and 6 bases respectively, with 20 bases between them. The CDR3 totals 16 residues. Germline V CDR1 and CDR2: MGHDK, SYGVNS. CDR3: CASSPGGPSGRQPQHF. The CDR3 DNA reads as TGTGCCAGCAGTCCCGGGGGGCCATCGGGGCGTCAGCCCCAGCATTTT.

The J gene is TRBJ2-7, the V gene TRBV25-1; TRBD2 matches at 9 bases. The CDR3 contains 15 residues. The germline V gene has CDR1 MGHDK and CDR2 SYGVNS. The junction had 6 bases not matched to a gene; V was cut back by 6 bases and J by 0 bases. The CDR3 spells CASRLAGSGSYEQYF. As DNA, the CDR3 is TGTGCCAGCAGGCTAGCGGGGTCCGGCTCCTACGAGCAGTACTTC.

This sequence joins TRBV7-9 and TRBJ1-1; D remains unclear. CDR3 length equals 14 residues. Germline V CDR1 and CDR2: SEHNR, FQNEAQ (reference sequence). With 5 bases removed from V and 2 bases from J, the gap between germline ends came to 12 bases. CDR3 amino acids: CASSHPLQNTEAFF. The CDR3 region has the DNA TGTGCCAGCAGCCACCCCTTACAAAACACTGAAGCTTTCTTT.

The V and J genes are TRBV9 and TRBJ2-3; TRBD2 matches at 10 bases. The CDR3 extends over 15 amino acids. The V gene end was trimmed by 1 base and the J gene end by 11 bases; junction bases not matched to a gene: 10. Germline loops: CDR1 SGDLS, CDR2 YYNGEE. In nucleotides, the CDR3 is TGTGCCAGCAGCGTACAAGCGGGAGGGCCTATGGTGCAGTATTTT. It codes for CASSVQAGGPMVQYF.

CDR3 sequence: CASSLWGDNEQFF. For the CDR3, the DNA is TGTGCCAGCAGTTTATGGGGGGACAATGAGCAGTTCTTC. The chain links TRBV27 to TRBJ2-1; perhaps TRBD2 as D (6 bases). Germline V gene lookup returns CDR1 MNHEY and CDR2 SMNVEV (reference sequence). The CDR3 consists of 13 residues. V was pared by 1 base and J by 5 bases, with 6 bases between.

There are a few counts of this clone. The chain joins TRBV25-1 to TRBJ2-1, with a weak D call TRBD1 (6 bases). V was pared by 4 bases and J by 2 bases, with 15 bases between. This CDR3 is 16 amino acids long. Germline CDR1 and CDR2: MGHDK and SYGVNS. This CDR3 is CASSVGTSTPYNEQFF. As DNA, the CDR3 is TGTGCCAGCAGTGTCGGGACAAGTACTCCCTACAATGAGCAGTTCTTC. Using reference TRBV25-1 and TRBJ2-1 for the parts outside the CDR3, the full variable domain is EADIYQTPRYLVIGTGKKITLECSQTMGHDKMYWYQQDPGMELHLIHYSYGVNSTEKGDLSSESTVSRIRTEHFPLTLESARPSHTSQYLCASSVGTSTPYNEQFFGPGTRLTVL.

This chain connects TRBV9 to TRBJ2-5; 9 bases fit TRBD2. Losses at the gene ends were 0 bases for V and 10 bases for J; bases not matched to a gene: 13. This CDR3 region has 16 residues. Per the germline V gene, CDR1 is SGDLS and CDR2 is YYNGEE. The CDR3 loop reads CASSVVGDSGSGGQYF. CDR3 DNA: TGTGCCAGCAGCGTAGTAGGGGACTCCGGTAGCGGGGGCCAGTACTTC.